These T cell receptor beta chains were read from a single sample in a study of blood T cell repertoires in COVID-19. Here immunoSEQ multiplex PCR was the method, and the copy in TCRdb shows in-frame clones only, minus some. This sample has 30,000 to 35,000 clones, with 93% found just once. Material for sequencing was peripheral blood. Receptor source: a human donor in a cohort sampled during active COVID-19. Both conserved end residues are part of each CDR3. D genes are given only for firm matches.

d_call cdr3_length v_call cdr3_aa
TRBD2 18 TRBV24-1 CATSDFLGLAKGTDTQYF
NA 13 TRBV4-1 CASSQLSTDTQYF
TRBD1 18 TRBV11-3 CASSLAPPDRGRRYEQYF
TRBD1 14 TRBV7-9 CASSLGTGHYGYTF
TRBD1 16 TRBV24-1 CATSGQDRAPTDTQYF
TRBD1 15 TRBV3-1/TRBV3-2 CASSQGQGKGNTIYF
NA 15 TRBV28 CASSTSTEFGYGYTF
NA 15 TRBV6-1 CASSELAGGNSPLHF
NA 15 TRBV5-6 CASSLAAGAGSPLHF
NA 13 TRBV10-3 CAISELRNTEAFF
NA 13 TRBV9 CASSVSGNAAQYF
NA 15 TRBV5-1 CASSFTGTHTGELFF
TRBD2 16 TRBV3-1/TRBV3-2 CASSPLAGPSTDTQYF
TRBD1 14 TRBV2 CASGGQINTGELFF
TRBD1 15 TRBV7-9 CASSRPQGLSYEQYF
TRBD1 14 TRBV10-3 CAISVPGDRVEQYF
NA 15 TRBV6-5 CASSYGAFPSYEQYF
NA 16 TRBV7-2 CASSYQQGLLTDTQYF
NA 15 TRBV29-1 CSVGNVGGPGNTIYF
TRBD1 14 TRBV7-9 CASREDRFTYEQYF
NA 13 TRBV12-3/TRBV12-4 CASSSGSLVEQYF
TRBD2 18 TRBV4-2 CASSQAPSGRANTGELFF
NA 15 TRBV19 CASSAQGYSNQPQHF
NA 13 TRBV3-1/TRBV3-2 CASSQGTVEKLFF
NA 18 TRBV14 CASSQEAGSQYLNTEAFF
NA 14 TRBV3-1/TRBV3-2 CASRRTDRSYGYTF
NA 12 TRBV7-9 CASRDSGNTIYF
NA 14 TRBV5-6 CASSLGLPANEQFF
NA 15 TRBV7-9 CASSLDGLSYNEQFF
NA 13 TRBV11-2 CASSSPQGFPLHF
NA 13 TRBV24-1 CATSTRDRETQYF
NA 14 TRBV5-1 CASSYDPGQGEQYF
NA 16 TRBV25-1 CASSDTTRGSADGYTF
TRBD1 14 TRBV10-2 CATSGTESNQPQHF
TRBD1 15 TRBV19 CASSIGTGEFYEQYF
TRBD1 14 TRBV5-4 CASSLGDRTYEQYF
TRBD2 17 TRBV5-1 CASSLSSGAGEDGELFF
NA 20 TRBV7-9 CASSREEGASIAGGANVLTF
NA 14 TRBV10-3 CAISETSSYNEQFF
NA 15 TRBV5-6 CASSFYRGTNNEQFF
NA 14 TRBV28 CASSLAETNEKLFF
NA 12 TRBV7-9 CASSLPRDTQYF
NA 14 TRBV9 CASNDDYLPAEQFF
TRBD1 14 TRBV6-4 CASSREEGAYGYTF
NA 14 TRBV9 CASSPVARGNIQYF
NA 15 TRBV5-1 CASSLVGSSGNTIYF
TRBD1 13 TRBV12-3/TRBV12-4 CASRGQGIQPQHF
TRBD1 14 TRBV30 CAWGIGTGSQPQHF
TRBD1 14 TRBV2 CASRDRGEQETQYF
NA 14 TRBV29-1 CSVERRGSYNEQFF
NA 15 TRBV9 CASSVGGRNQETQYF
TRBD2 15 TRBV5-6 CASSSGLAETYEQYF
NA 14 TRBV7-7 CASSQGQGQETQYF
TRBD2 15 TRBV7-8 CASSLVSGGIYEQYF